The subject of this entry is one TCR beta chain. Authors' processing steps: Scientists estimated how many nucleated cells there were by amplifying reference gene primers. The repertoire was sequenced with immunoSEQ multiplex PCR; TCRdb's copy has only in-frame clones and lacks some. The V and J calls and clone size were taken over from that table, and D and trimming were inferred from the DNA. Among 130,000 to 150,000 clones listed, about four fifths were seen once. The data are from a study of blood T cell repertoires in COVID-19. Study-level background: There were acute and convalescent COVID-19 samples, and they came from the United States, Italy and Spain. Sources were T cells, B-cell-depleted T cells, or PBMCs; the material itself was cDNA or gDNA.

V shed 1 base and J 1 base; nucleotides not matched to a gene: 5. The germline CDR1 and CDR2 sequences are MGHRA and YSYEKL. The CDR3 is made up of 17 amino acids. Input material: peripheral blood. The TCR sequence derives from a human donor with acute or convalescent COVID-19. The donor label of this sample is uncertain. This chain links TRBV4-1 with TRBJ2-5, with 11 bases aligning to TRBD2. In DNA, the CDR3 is TGCGCCAGCAGCCAAGCGAGTACTAGCGGGGGCCAAGAGACCCAGTACTTC. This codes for CASSQASTSGGQETQYF.